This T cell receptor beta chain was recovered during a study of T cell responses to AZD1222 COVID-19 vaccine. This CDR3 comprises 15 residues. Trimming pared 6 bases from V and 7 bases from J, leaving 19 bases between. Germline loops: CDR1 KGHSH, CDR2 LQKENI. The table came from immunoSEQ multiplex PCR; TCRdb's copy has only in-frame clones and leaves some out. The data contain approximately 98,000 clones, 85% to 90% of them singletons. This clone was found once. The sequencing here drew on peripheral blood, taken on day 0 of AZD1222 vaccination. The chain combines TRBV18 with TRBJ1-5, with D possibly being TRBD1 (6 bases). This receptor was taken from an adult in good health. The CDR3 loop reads CASSPDGGQGQPQHF. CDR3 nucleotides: TGTGCCAGCTCTCCGGACGGAGGGCAGGGGCAGCCCCAGCATTTT.